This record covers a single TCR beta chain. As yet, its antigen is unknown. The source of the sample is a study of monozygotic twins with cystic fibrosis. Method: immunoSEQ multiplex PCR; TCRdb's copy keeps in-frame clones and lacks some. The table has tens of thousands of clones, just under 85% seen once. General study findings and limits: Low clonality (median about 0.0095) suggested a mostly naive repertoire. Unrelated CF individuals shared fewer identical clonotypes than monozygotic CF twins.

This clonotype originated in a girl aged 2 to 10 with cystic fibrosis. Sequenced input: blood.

Written as DNA, the CDR3 is TGCAGTGCTAGAGATTCCCCTGCGGCTTTCTTT. Translated, it gives CSARDSPAAFF. This sequence joins TRBV20-1 and TRBJ1-1; D gene ambiguous. CDR1 and CDR2 from the germline V gene are DFQATT and SNEGSKA (reference sequence). V was cut by 0 bases and J by 11 bases, with 10 bases left in between. The CDR3 runs to 11 residues.